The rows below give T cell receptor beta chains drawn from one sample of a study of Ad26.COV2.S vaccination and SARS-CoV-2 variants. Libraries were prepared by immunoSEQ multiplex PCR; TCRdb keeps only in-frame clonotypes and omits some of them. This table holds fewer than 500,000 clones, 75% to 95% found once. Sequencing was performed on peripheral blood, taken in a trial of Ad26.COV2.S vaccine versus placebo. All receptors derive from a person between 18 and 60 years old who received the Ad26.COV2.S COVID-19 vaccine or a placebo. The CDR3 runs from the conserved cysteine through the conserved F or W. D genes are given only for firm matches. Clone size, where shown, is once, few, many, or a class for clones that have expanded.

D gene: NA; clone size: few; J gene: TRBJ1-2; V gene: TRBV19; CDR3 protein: CASTPNRDGNYGYTF; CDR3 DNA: TGTGCCAGTACCCCAAACCGGGACGGGAACTATGGCTACACCTTC
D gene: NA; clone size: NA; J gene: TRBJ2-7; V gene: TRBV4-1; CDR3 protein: CASSHKGGYEQYF; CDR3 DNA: TGCGCCAGCAGCCATAAGGGGGGCTACGAGCAGTACTTC
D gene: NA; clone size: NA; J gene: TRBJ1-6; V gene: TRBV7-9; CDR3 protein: CASSPPGGGYNSPLHF; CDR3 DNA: TGTGCCAGCAGCCCCCCCGGGGGCGGGTATAATTCACCCCTCCACTTT
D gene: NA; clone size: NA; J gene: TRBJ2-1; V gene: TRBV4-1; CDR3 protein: CASSQDRGAGHNEQFF; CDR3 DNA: TGCGCCAGCAGCCAAGATCGCGGGGCAGGTCACAATGAGCAGTTCTTC
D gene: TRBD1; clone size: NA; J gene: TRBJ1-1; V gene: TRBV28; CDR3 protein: CASSLLTGGNTEAFF; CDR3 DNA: TGTGCCAGCAGTTTGTTGACAGGGGGGAACACTGAAGCTTTCTTT
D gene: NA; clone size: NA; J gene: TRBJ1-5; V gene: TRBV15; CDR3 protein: CATSRDANPNQPQHF; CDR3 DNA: TGTGCCACCAGCAGAGATGCGAACCCCAATCAGCCCCAGCATTTT
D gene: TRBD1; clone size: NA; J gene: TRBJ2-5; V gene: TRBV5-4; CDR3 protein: CASSSTTRGQETQYF; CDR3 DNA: TGTGCCAGCAGCTCCACTACCAGGGGGCAAGAGACCCAGTACTTC
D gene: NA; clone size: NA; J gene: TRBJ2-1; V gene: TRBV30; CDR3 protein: CAWSVGPERVEQFF; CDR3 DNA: TGTGCCTGGAGTGTTGGGCCGGAGAGGGTTGAGCAGTTCTTC
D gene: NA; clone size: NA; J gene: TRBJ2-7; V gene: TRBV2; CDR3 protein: CASSDQATYEQYF; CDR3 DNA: TGTGCCAGCAGTGATCAGGCAACCTACGAGCAGTACTTC
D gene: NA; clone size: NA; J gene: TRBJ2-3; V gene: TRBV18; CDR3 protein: CASSRTGTDTQYF; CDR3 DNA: TGTGCCAGCTCGCGTACCGGCACAGATACGCAGTATTTT
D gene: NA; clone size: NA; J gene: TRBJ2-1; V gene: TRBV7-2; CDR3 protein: CASSLTGALNEQFF; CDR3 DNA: TGTGCCAGCAGCTTAACGGGAGCGCTAAATGAGCAGTTCTTC
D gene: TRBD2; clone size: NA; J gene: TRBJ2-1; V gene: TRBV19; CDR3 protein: CASTMSLAGGPGPGNEQFF; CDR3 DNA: TGTGCCAGTACCATGTCGCTAGCGGGAGGGCCCGGCCCGGGCAATGAGCAGTTCTTC
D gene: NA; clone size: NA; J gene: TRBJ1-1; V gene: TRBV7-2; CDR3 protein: CASSSQGGGTEAFF; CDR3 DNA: TGTGCCAGCAGCTCACAGGGAGGTGGCACTGAAGCTTTCTTT
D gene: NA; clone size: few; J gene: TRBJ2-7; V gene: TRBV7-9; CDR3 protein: CASSLREREQYF; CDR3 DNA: TGTGCCAGCAGCTTAAGAGAGAGGGAGCAGTACTTC
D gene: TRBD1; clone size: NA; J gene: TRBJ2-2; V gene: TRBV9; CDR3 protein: CASSVEGQGANTGELFF; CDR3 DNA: TGTGCCAGCAGCGTAGAGGGACAGGGGGCAAACACCGGGGAGCTGTTTTTT
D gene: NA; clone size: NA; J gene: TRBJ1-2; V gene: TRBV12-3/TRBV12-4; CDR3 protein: CASSYTGPGYTF; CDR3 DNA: TGTGCCAGCAGTTATACCGGGCCTGGCTACACCTTC
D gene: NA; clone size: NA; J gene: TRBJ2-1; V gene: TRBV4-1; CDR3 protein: CASSQERASRNYNEQFF; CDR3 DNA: TGCGCCAGCAGCCAAGAACGGGCCTCGAGGAACTACAATGAGCAGTTCTTC
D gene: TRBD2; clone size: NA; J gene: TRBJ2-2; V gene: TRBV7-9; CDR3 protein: CASSPPAGGPEGGELFF; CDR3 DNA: TGTGCCAGCAGCCCGCCAGCGGGAGGGCCTGAGGGCGGGGAGCTGTTTTTT
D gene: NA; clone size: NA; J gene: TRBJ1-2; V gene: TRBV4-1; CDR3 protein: CASSQGAGLDYGYTF; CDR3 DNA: TGCGCCAGCAGCCAAGGGGCAGGGCTCGACTATGGCTACACCTTC
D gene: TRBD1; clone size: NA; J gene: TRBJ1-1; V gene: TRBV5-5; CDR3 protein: CASSAYGQGTEAFF; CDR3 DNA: TGTGCCAGCAGCGCTTACGGACAGGGGACTGAAGCTTTCTTT
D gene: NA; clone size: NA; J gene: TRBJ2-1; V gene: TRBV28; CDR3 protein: CASSVHRVRNEQFF; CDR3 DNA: TGTGCCAGCAGTGTACACAGGGTTCGCAATGAGCAGTTCTTC
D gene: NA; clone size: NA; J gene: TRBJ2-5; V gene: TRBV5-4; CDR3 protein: CASSLGWTNQGTQYF; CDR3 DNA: TGTGCCAGCAGCTTGGGATGGACTAACCAAGGGACCCAGTACTTC
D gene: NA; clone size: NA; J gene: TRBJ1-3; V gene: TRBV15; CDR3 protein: CATSRVGYSGNTIYF; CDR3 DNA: TGTGCCACCAGCAGAGTAGGGTATTCTGGAAACACCATATATTTT
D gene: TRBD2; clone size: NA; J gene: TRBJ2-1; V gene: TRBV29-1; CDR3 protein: CSVETSGLSYNEQFF; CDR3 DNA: TGCAGCGTTGAGACTAGCGGGCTATCCTACAATGAGCAGTTCTTC
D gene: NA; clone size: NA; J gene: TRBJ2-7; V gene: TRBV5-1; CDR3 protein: CASSPRVGDEQYF; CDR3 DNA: TGCGCCAGCAGCCCCAGAGTAGGGGACGAGCAGTACTTC
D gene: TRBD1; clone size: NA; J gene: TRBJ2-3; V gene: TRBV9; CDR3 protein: CASSVDPGGWADTQYF; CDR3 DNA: TGTGCCAGCAGCGTAGATCCAGGGGGCTGGGCAGATACGCAGTATTTT
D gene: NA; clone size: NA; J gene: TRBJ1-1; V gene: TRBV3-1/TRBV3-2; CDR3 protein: CASSQARTMNTEAFF; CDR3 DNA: TGTGCCAGCAGCCAAGCCCGGACAATGAACACTGAAGCTTTCTTT
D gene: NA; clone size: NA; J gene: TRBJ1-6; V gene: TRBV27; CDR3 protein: CASSFRIRESPLHF; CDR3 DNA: TGTGCCAGCAGTTTTCGAATCCGGGAGTCACCCCTCCACTTT
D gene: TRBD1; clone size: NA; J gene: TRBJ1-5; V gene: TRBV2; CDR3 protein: CASSEEQGRQPQHF; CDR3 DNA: TGTGCCAGCAGTGAGGAACAGGGGAGGCAGCCCCAGCATTTT
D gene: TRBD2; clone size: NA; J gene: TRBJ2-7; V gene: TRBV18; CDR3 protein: CASSPPGLAGGLEQYF; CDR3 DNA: TGTGCCAGCTCACCCCCGGGACTAGCGGGCGGTTTAGAGCAGTACTTC
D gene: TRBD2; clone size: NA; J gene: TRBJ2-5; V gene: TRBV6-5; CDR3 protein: CASSYTSGGQETQYF; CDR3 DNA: TGTGCCAGCAGTTACACTAGCGGGGGACAAGAGACCCAGTACTTC
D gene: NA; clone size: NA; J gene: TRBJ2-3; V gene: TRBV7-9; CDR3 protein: CASGIATSTDTQYF; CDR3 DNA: TGTGCCAGCGGGATTGCGACTAGCACAGATACGCAGTATTTT
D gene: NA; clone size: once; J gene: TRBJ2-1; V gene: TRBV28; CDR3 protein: CASSSTGGGYGIEQFF; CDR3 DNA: TGTGCCAGCAGCTCCACAGGGGGGGGATATGGTATTGAGCAGTTCTTC
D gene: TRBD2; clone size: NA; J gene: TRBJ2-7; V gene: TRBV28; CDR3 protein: CASSIRTSGGRYEQYF; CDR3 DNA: TGTGCCAGCAGTATCCGGACTAGCGGGGGTCGTTACGAGCAGTACTTC
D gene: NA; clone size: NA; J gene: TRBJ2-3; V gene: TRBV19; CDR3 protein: CASKPPGLPSTDTQYF; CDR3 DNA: TGTGCCAGTAAGCCCCCCGGGCTACCTAGCACAGATACGCAGTATTTT
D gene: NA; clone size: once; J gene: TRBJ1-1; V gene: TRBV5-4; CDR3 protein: CATGLENTEAFF; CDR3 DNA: TGTGCCACGGGCCTGGAGAACACTGAAGCTTTCTTT
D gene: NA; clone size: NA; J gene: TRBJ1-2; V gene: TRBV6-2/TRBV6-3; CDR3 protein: CASSYSILAVLQSGYTF; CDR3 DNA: TGTGCCAGCAGTTACTCGATTCTTGCAGTTTTGCAGTCTGGCTACACCTTC
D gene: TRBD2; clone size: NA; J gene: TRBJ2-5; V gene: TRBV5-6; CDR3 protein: CASSRLANLWETQYF; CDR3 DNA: TGTGCCAGCAGCCGACTAGCGAACCTTTGGGAGACCCAGTACTTC
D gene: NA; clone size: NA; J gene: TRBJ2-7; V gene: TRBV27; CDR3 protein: CASSLLAEGGEQYF; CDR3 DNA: TGTGCCAGCAGTTTGTTAGCGGAAGGGGGCGAGCAGTACTTC
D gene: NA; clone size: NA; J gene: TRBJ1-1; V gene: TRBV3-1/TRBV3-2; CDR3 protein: CASSHRQQNTEAFF; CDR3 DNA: TGTGCCAGCAGCCACCGACAGCAGAACACTGAAGCTTTCTTT
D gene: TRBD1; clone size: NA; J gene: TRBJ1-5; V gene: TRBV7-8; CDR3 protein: CASSHWTGQSNQPQHF; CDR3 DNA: TGTGCCAGCAGCCATTGGACAGGGCAAAGCAATCAGCCCCAGCATTTT
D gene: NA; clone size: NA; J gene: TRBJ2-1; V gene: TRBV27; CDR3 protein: CASSQSYNEQFF; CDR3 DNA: TGTGCCTCCTCCCAGTCCTACAATGAGCAGTTCTTC
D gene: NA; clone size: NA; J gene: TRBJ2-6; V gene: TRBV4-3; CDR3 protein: CASSQDWGNSGANVLTF; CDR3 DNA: TGCGCCAGCAGCCAAGATTGGGGGAACTCTGGGGCCAACGTCCTGACTTTC
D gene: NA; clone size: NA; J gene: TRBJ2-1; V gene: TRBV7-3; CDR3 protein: CASSLSSLNEQFF; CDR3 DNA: TGTGCCAGCAGCTTAAGTTCCCTCAATGAGCAGTTCTTC
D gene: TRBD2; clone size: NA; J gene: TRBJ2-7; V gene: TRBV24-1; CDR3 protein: CATSDPPGLAGGPWYEQYF; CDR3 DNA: TGTGCCACCAGTGATCCCCCGGGACTAGCGGGAGGGCCTTGGTACGAGCAGTACTTC
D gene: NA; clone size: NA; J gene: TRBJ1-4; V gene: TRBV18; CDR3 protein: CASCEDRFCSGEKLFF; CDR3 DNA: TGTGCCAGCTGCGAAGACAGGTTTTGTTCAGGAGAAAAACTGTTTTTT
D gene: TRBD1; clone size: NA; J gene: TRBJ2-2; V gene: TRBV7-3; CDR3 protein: CASSLNPPGGNTGELFF; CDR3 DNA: TGTGCCAGCAGCTTAAATCCGCCAGGGGGGAACACCGGGGAGCTGTTTTTT
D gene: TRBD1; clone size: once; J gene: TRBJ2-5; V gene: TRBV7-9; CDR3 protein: CASSLSTGEETQYF; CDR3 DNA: TGTGCCAGCAGCTTATCGACAGGGGAAGAGACCCAGTACTTC
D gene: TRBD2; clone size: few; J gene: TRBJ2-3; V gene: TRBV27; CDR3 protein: CASSLYSGRDGDTQYF; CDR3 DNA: TGTGCCAGCAGTTTGTACAGCGGGAGAGATGGAGATACGCAGTATTTT
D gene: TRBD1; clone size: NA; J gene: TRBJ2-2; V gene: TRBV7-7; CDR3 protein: CASSSGTGLSGELFF; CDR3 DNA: TGTGCTAGCAGCTCCGGGACAGGGTTATCCGGGGAGCTGTTTTTT
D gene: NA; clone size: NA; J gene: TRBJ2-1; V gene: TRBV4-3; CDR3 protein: CASSQDHTALYNEQFF; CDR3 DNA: TGCGCCAGCAGCCAAGATCACACAGCCTTATACAATGAGCAGTTCTTC
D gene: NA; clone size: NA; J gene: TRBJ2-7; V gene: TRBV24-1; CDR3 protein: CATSGRSSYEQYF; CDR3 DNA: TGTGCCACCAGTGGCCGGAGCTCCTACGAGCAGTACTTC
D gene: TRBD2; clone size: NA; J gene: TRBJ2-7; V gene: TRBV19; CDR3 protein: CASRGTSSEQYF; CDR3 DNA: TGTGCCAGTAGAGGGACTAGTTCCGAGCAGTACTTC
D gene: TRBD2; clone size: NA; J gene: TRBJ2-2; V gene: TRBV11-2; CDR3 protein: CASSLTSGYTGELFF; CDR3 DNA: TGTGCCAGCAGCTTGACTAGCGGCTACACCGGGGAGCTGTTTTTT
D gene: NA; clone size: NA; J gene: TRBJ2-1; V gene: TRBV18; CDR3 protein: CASSTLGSGYNEQFF; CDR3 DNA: TGTGCCAGCTCAACCCTGGGCAGCGGATACAATGAGCAGTTCTTC